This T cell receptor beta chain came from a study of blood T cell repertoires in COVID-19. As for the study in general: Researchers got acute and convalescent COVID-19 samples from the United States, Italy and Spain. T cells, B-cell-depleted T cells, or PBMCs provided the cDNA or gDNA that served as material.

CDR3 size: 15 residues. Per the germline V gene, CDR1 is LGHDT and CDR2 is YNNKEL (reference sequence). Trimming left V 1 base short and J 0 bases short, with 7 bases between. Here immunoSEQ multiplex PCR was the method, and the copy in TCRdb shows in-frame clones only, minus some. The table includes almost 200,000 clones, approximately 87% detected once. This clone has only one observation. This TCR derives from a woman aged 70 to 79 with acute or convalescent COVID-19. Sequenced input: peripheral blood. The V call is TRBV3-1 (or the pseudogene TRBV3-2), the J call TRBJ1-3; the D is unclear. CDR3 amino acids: CASSQGHGSGNTIYF. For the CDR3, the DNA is TGTGCCAGCAGCCAAGGTCACGGCTCTGGAAACACCATATATTTT.